This T cell receptor beta chain was identified in a study of OX40 agonist ivuxolimab in advanced cancers. The CDR3 has 17 residues. Between the trimmed V and J ends, which lost 1 base and 8 bases, there was a span of 24 bases. Study observations and caveats: CD4+ and CD8+ blood T cells expanded clonally by week 6 at 0.1 to 3.0 mg/kg. The expanded peripheral T cells' antigen specificity was not determined.

Profiled with immunoSEQ multiplex PCR; TCRdb holds only in-frame clones, not every one. The sample holds some 83,000 clones, approximately 86% seen once. With regard to this clone: The antigen is not known.

V is TRBV5-3 and J is TRBJ1-2; possibly TRBD1 for D (5 bases). TRBV5-3 is treated as an ORF (open reading frame) with a function not yet certain. The sequence derives from an adult with an advanced solid tumor such as melanoma, head and neck, liver or kidney cancer. Sequenced material: CD4+ or CD8+ T cells sorted from blood, taken in a trial of the OX40 agonist ivuxolimab. The CDR3 here is CARSLIFSREGERGYTF. DNA for the CDR3: TGTGCCAGAAGCTTGATATTCAGCAGGGAAGGGGAACGAGGCTACACCTTC.